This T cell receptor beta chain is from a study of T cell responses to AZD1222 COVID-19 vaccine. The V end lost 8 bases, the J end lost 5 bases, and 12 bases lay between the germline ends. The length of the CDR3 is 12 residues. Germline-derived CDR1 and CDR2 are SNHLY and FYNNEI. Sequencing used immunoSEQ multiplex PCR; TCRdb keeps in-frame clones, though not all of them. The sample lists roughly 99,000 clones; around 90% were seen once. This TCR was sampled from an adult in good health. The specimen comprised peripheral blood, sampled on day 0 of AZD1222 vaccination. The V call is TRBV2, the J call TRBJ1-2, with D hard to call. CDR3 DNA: TGTGCCAGCGGGCGGTCAGAGTATGGCTACACCTTC. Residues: CASGRSEYGYTF. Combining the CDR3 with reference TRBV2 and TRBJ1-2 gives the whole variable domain EPEVTQTPSHQVTQMGQEVILRCVPISNHLYFYWYRQILGQKVEFLVSFYNNEISEKSEIFDDQFSVERPDGSNFTLKIRSTKLEDSAMYFCASGRSEYGYTFGSGTRLTVV.